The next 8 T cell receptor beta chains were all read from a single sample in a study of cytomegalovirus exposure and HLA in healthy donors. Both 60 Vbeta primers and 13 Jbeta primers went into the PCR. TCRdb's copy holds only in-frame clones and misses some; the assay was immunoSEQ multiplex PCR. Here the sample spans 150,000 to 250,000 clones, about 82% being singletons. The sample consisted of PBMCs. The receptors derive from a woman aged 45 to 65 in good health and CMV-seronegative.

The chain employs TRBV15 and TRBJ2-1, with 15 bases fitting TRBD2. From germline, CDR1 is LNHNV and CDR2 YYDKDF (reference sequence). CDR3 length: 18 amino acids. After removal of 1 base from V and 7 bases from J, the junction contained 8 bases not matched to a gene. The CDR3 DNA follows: TGTGCCACCAGCAGAGGCCGACCGGGACTAGCGGGAGGAAATGAGCAGTTCTTC. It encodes CATSRGRPGLAGGNEQFF.

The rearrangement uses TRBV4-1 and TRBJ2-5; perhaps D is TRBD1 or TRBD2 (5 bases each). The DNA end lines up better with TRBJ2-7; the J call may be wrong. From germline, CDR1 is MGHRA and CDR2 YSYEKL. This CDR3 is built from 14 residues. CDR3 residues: CASSGTGTDYEQYF. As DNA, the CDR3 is TGCGCCAGCAGCGGGACGGGAACGGACTACGAGCAGTACTTC.

The CDR3 region has the DNA TGTGCCAGCAGTTACGGGGACAGGGGGCAAGAGACCCAGTACTTC. It yields the protein CASSYGDRGQETQYF. V and J are TRBV6-6 and TRBJ2-5, with 11 bases lining up with TRBD1. V trimming: 2 bases; J trimming: 2 bases; junction bases outside the gene matches: 1. Per the germline V gene, CDR1 is MNHNY and CDR2 is SVGAGI (reference sequence). The CDR3 has 15 amino acids.

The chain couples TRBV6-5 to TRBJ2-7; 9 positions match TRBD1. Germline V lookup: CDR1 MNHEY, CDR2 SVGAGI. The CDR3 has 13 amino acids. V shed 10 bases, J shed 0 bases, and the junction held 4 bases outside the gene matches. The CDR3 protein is CAIRGQGSYEQYF. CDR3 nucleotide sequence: TGTGCCATACGGGGACAGGGCTCCTACGAGCAGTACTTC.

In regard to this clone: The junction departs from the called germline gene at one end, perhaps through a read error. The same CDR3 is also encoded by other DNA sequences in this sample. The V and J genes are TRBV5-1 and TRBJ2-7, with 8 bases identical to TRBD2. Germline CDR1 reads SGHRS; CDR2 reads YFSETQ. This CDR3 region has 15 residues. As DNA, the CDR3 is TGTGCCAGCAGCCCCGCCGTAGCGGGACCCTACGAGCAGTACTTC. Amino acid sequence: CASSPAVAGPYEQYF.

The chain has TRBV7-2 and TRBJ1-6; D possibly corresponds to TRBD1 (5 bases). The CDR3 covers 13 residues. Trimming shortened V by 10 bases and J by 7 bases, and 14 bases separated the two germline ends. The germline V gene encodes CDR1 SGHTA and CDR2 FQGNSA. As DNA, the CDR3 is TGTGCCACCTCGGGAGGGGTGAATTCACCCCTCCACTTT. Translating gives CATSGGVNSPLHF.

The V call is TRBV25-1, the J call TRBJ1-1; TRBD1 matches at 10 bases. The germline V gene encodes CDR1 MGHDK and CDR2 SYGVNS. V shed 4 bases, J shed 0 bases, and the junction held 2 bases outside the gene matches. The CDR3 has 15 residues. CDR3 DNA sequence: TGTGCCAGCAGTGGGACAGGGGGGCTGAACACTGAAGCTTTCTTT. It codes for CASSGTGGLNTEAFF.

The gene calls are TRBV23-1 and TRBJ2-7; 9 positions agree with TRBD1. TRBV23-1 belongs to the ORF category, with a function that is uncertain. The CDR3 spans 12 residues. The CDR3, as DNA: TGCTGGCCGGGACAGGGTAATTACGAGCAGTACTTC. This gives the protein CWPGQGNYEQYF.